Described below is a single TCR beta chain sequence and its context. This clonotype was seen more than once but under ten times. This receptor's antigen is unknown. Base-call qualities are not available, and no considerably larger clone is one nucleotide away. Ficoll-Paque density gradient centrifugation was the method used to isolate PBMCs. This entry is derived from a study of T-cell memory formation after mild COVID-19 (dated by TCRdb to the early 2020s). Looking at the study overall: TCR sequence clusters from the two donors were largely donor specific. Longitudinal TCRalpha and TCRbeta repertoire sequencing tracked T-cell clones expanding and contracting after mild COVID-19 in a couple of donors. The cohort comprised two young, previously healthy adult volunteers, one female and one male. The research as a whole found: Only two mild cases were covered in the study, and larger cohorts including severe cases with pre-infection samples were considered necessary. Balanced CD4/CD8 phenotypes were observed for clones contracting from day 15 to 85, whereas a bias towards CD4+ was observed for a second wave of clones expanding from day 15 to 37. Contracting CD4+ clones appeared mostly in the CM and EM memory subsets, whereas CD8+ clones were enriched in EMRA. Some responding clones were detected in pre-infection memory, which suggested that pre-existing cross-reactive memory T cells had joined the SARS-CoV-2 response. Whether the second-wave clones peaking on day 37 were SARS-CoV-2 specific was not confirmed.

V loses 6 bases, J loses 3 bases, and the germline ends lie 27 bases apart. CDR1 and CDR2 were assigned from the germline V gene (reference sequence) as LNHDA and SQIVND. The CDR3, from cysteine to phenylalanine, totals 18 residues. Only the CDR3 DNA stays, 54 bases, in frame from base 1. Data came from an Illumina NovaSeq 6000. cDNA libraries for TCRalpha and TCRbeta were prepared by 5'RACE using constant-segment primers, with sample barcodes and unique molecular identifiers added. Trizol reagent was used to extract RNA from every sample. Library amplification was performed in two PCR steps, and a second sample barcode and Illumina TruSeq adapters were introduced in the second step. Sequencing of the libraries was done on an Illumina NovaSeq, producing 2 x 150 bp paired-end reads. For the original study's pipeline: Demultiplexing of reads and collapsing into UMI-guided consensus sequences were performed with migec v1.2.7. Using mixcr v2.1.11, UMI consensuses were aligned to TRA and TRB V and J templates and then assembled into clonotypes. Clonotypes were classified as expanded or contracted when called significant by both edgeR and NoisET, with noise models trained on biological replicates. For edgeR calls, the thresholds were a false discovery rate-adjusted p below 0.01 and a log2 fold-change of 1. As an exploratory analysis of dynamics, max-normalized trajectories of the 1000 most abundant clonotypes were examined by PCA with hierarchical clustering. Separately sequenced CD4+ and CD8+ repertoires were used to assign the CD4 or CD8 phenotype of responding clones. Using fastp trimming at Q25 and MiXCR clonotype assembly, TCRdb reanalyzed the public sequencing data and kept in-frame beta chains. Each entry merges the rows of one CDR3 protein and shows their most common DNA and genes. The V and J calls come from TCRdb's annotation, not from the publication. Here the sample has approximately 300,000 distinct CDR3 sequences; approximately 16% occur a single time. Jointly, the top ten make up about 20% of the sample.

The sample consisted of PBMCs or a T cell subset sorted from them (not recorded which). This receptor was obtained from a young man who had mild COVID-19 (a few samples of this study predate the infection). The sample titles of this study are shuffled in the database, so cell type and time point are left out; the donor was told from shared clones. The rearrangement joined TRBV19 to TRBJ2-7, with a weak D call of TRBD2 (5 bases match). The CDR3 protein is CASSPRITEGWSVYEQYF. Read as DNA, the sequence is TGTGCCAGTAGCCCAAGGATTACAGAGGGTTGGTCAGTCTACGAGCAGTACTTC.